These T cell receptor beta chains were read from a single sample in a study of T cells in localized non-small cell lung cancer. Clones were sequenced by immunoSEQ multiplex PCR, and TCRdb holds only the in-frame ones, with some missing. This table has tens of thousands of clones, about 87% appearing once. The specimen comprised peripheral blood, sampled before any cancer treatment. The receptors originated from a man aged 18 to 50 with stage I lung adenocarcinoma. CDR3s include the opening cysteine and the closing phenylalanine or tryptophan. D genes are given only for firm matches. Part of the rows lack a size; the others show once, few, many or a class for expanded clones.

d_call	v_call	clone_size	j_call	cdr3_nt	cdr3_aa
TRBD1	TRBV2	NA	TRBJ1-6	TGTGCCAAAGGGCTCGGGACAGGTCTAAGTTCACCCCTCCACTTT	CAKGLGTGLSSPLHF
NA	TRBV19	NA	TRBJ1-6	TGTGCCAGTAGTTTTAGGGGCTCTGTTTTCGATTCACCCCTCCACTTT	CASSFRGSVFDSPLHF
NA	TRBV7-2	NA	TRBJ1-1	TGTGCCAGCAGCTTAGTCCGGGGGGCGCGGACTGAAGCTTTCTTT	CASSLVRGARTEAFF
TRBD1	TRBV4-2	few	TRBJ1-5	TGTGCCAGCAGCCAAGTACAGGGGGAGAATCAGCCCCAGCATTTT	CASSQVQGENQPQHF
NA	TRBV6-5	NA	TRBJ2-5	TGTGCCAGCAGGGCCCCGCAAGAGACCCAGTACTTC	CASRAPQETQYF
NA	TRBV7-3	medium-sized	TRBJ2-2	TGTGCCAGCAGCTTGGACTCGTACACCGGGGAGCTGTTTTTT	CASSLDSYTGELFF
NA	TRBV5-5	NA	TRBJ2-5	TGTGCCACCAACGGGCCAAGGGAGACCCAGTACTTC	CATNGPRETQYF
TRBD2	TRBV11-3	NA	TRBJ2-2	TGTGCCAGCAGCTTCGGAGCGGGGGGGAACACCGGGGAGCTGTTTTTT	CASSFGAGGNTGELFF
NA	TRBV2	NA	TRBJ2-2	TGTGCCAGCAGTGAAGCCGGCAGGACCGGGGAGCTGTTTTTT	CASSEAGRTGELFF
NA	TRBV28	NA	TRBJ2-7	TGTGCCAGCAGTCCGGCCGTAAGCGACGAGCAGTACTTC	CASSPAVSDEQYF
NA	TRBV9	NA	TRBJ1-2	TGTGCCAGCAGCGTAGAGGTCACTCCTAACTATGGCTACACCTTC	CASSVEVTPNYGYTF
TRBD1	TRBV5-1	NA	TRBJ2-7	TGCGCCAGCAGAGGGACAGAGTCTTACGAGCAGTACTTC	CASRGTESYEQYF
NA	TRBV28	NA	TRBJ2-3	TGTGCCAGCCAAAATCCAGGGAAATATACGCAGTATTTT	CASQNPGKYTQYF
NA	TRBV6-5	NA	TRBJ1-5	TGTGCCAGCAGTACGGACAGAAATCAGCCCCAGCATTTT	CASSTDRNQPQHF
NA	TRBV7-9	NA	TRBJ1-2	TGTGCCAGCAGCTTAGCTGGGGGCGACTATGGCTACACCTTC	CASSLAGGDYGYTF
NA	TRBV11-2	few	TRBJ1-2	TGTGCCAGCAGCTCTACAGCTAACTATGGCTACACCTTC	CASSSTANYGYTF